A single sample gave rise to the 20 T cell receptor beta chains below, sequenced in a study of early T cells in non-severe SARS-CoV-2 infection. TCRdb re-called the 5' RACE reads with MiXCR, one entry per CDR3 protein. In the table there are some 82,000 distinct CDR3 sequences, about 12% of which are singletons. Here the sequenced sample was whole blood, taken at baseline. These receptor sequences come from an adult who was a healthcare worker with PCR-confirmed SARS-CoV-2 infection or an uninfected control (not recorded which).

The chain carries TRBV3-1 and TRBJ2-7; D gene unclear. This CDR3 has 15 amino acids. V was pared by 0 bases and J by 2 bases, with 11 bases between. Germline V lookup: CDR1 LGHDT, CDR2 YNNKEL (reference sequence). The CDR3 region has the DNA TGTGCCAGCAGCCAAGAGTCGCTAGTCACCTACGAGCAGTACTTC. It specifies CASSQESLVTYEQYF.

This clonotype was observed at least ten times. The chain is built from TRBV18 and TRBJ1-5; D unclear. V lost 6 bases and J 0 bases, leaving 6 bases between the germline ends. The CDR3 consists of 13 residues. CDR1 is KGHSH and CDR2 is LQKENI in the germline V gene. The CDR3 protein is CASSESSNQPQHF. Here the CDR3 DNA reads TGTGCCAGCTCGGAGAGTAGCAATCAGCCCCAGCATTTT.

This chain uses TRBV5-1 with TRBJ1-1, with unresolved D. Trimming left V 1 base short and J 1 base short, with 11 bases between. This CDR3 is 15 amino acids long. Per the germline V gene, CDR1 is SGHRS and CDR2 is YFSETQ. The CDR3 loop reads CASSLLREQNTEAFF. The CDR3 coding sequence is TGCGCCAGCAGCTTGTTGCGGGAACAGAACACTGAAGCTTTCTTT.

A few counts support this clonotype. This sequence joins TRBV6-6 and TRBJ2-3; TRBD2 might be the D (6 bases). Germline CDR1 reads MNHNY; CDR2 reads SVGAGI (reference sequence). The CDR3 loop spans 15 amino acids. V shed 7 bases and J shed 2 bases, with 16 bases lying between them. The DNA of the CDR3 is TGTGCCAGCACCCCTGCCGGGACTTACACAGATACGCAGTATTTT. Residues: CASTPAGTYTDTQYF.

This clonotype has at least ten counts. The chain is built from TRBV3-1 and TRBJ1-4; unclear D gene. CDR1 is LGHDT and CDR2 is YNNKEL in the germline V gene (reference sequence). CDR3 length: 16 residues. Trimming removed 0 bases at V and 8 bases at J, with 16 bases between. The CDR3 DNA sequence: TGTGCCAGCAGCCAAGATGTGAAAGGGAAGGAGGAAAAACTGTTTTTT. It translates to CASSQDVKGKEEKLFF.

The gene calls are TRBV2 and TRBJ2-1, with 9 bases aligning to TRBD2. Germline V lookup: CDR1 SNHLY, CDR2 FYNNEI. CDR3 length: 14 residues. The V gene end was trimmed by 3 bases and the J gene end by 4 bases; junction bases not matched to a gene: 1. Here the CDR3 DNA reads TGTGCCAGCAGTGAGCGGGAGGGTTACAATGAGCAGTTCTTC. Translating it yields CASSEREGYNEQFF.

The chain combines TRBV6-5 with TRBJ2-1; 14 bases map to TRBD2. This CDR3 has 16 residues. Germline V lookup: CDR1 MNHEY, CDR2 SVGAGI. The ends lost 2 bases at V and 10 bases at J; junction bases unmatched: 7. In DNA form, the CDR3 reads TGTGCCAGCAGTTACCCGGGACTAGCGGGAGCTGGGGAGCAGTTCTTC. This gives the protein CASSYPGLAGAGEQFF.

This chain joins TRBV30 and TRBJ2-2; TRBD2 matches at 14 bases. Germline CDR1 is GTSNPN and CDR2 is SVGIG (reference sequence). CDR3 length: 16 residues. With V trimmed by 4 bases and J by 2 bases, 3 bases remained unmatched. CDR3 residues: CAWMGLAGANTGELFF. For the CDR3, the DNA is TGTGCCTGGATGGGACTAGCGGGAGCAAACACCGGGGAGCTGTTTTTT.

This clonotype was found a few times. The J gene is TRBJ2-3, the V gene TRBV3-1, with 7 bases fitting TRBD2. The V gene end was trimmed by 0 bases and the J gene end by 8 bases; junction bases not matched to a gene: 8. The CDR3 has 15 residues. CDR1 LGHDT and CDR2 YNNKEL come from the germline V gene (reference sequence). CDR3: CASSQEPSGWGTQYF. Written as DNA, the CDR3 is TGTGCCAGCAGCCAAGAGCCTAGCGGTTGGGGTACGCAGTATTTT.

The chain is built from TRBV12-3 or TRBV12-4 and TRBJ1-2; the match to TRBD1 covers 7 bases. J gave up 5 bases and V 3 bases, and 6 bases lay outside the gene matches. The CDR3 contains 14 residues. The CDR3 reads CASSFADRSYGYTF. In DNA, the CDR3 is TGTGCCAGCAGTTTCGCGGACAGGTCTTATGGCTACACCTTC.

This clonotype was counted a few times. The chain recombines TRBV21-1 with TRBJ1-6. TRBV21-1 is a listed pseudogene. CDR3 length: 14 residues. This CDR3 is CASKCEGRNSPLHF. DNA of the CDR3: TGTGCCAGCAAGTGTGAGGGGAGGAATTCACCCCTCCACTTT.

The table lists this clonotype with a few counts. The gene calls are TRBV12-3 or TRBV12-4 and TRBJ2-3; D remains unclear. The CDR3 totals 14 residues. V lost 5 bases and J lost 3, with 12 bases in between. CDR3 amino acids: CASSPLGSTDTQYF. The DNA of the CDR3 is TGTGCCAGCAGTCCCCTTGGGTCAACAGATACGCAGTATTTT.

The gene calls are TRBV25-1 and TRBJ1-2, with D maybe TRBD1 (5 bases). Germline V gene lookup returns CDR1 MGHDK and CDR2 SYGVNS. V lost 4 bases, J lost 2 bases, and 11 bases lay in between. The CDR3 is 14 amino acids. The CDR3 DNA follows: TGTGCCAGCAGTGGAGCAAGGGGCAACTATGGCTACACCTTC. Encoded protein: CASSGARGNYGYTF.

The rearrangement links TRBV29-1 to TRBJ2-5, with D perhaps TRBD1 (5 bases). The germline gives CDR1 SQVTM, CDR2 ANQGSEA. The V end lost 6 bases, the J end lost 8 bases, and 19 bases lay between the germline ends. The CDR3 is 13 amino acids. CDR3 protein: CSVLQGRSFTQYF. The CDR3 DNA sequence: TGCAGCGTCCTGCAGGGCCGCTCTTTTACCCAGTACTTC.

This clonotype was detected ten times or more. This chain links TRBV2 with TRBJ2-3; D is uncertain. The V end lost 5 bases, the J end lost 2 bases, and 8 bases lay between the germline ends. The germline V gene has CDR1 SNHLY and CDR2 FYNNEI. This CDR3 is built from 13 residues. The DNA of the CDR3 is TGTGCCAGCAGTTCCTACACCACAGATACGCAGTATTTT. Amino acids: CASSSYTTDTQYF.

This clonotype was recorded a few times. The chain combines TRBV6-2 or TRBV6-3 with TRBJ1-6, with TRBD1 matching 7 bases. This CDR3 is built from 16 residues. Germline CDR1 reads MNHEY; CDR2 reads SVGEGT. J was trimmed by 6 bases and V by 2 bases; bases with no gene match: 7. The chain's CDR3 is CASSYPRQGVNSPLHF. The CDR3 coding sequence is TGTGCCAGCAGTTACCCCCGGCAGGGGGTTAATTCACCCCTCCACTTT.

This clonotype was detected a few times. V usage is TRBV12-3 or TRBV12-4 and J usage is TRBJ1-6; 8 bases line up with TRBD1. After removal of 5 bases from V and 6 bases from J, the junction contained 6 bases not matched to a gene. CDR3 length: 15 residues. The CDR3 is CASSLRTGPNSPLHF. The CDR3 DNA reads as TGTGCCAGCAGTCTCAGGACAGGGCCTAATTCACCCCTCCACTTT.

This clonotype was recorded at least ten times. The chain joins TRBV27 to TRBJ2-2, with 9 nucleotides matching TRBD1. Per germline, CDR1 MNHEY and CDR2 SMNVEV (reference sequence). This CDR3 contains 15 residues. Trimming took 8 bases from V and 6 from J; bases not matched to a gene: 10. CDR3: CASLAWRQGAGELFF. DNA for the CDR3: TGTGCCAGCCTTGCGTGGAGACAGGGGGCCGGGGAGCTGTTTTTT.

V is TRBV29-1 and J is TRBJ2-2; D perhaps matches TRBD1 (6 bases). The CDR3 contains 19 residues. Trimming pared 6 bases from V and 0 bases from J, leaving 26 bases between. Germline CDR1 is SQVTM and CDR2 is ANQGSEA. The CDR3, as DNA: TGCAGCGTCGAGTCAGACAGGCAGGGGCAGGGAGCGAACACCGGGGAGCTGTTTTTT. This gives the protein CSVESDRQGQGANTGELFF.

This clonotype was picked up a small number of times. The chain combines TRBV19 with TRBJ2-1, with TRBD1 matching over 7 bases. Losses at the gene ends were 6 bases for V and 6 bases for J; bases not matched to a gene: 11. Germline values: CDR1 LNHDA, CDR2 SQIVND (reference sequence). The CDR3 totals 15 residues. The CDR3 DNA sequence: TGTGCCAGTAGACTGACAGGGTCTAATCTCAATGAGCAGTTCTTC. Translation gives CASRLTGSNLNEQFF.